This is a list of T cell receptor beta chains from one sample in a study of T cells after yellow fever vaccination. Via MiXCR, TCRdb re-called the 5' RACE reads, giving one row per CDR3 protein. The profile shows about 370,000 distinct CDR3 sequences, more than 9% of them singletons. This material consisted of PBMCs, taken on the day of the first yellow fever vaccination. These receptors originate from a man between 18 and 35 years old who received the YFV17D yellow fever vaccine. The CDR3 runs from the conserved cysteine through the conserved F or W. Fields, in order: V gene, D gene, J gene, clone size, CDR3 DNA, CDR3 protein. A D gene is named only where the DNA matches it firmly. Only part of the rows carry a size: once, few, many, or a class if the clone is expanded.

TRBV4-3	NA	TRBJ2-1	NA	TGCGCCAGCAGCCAAGAATACAATGGGCAGTTCTTC	CASSQEYNGQFF
TRBV21-1	NA	TRBJ2-5	few	TGTGCCACGTATGGCGGACAAGAGACCCAGTACTTC	CATYGGQETQYF
TRBV5-4	NA	TRBJ2-5	NA	TGTGCCAGCAGCATCCCCACTACCGGGGGTGTCCGGGAGACCCAGTACTTC	CASSIPTTGGVRETQYF
TRBV15	TRBD1	TRBJ2-3	many	TGTGCCACCAGCAGGGACAGGGGCACAGATACGCAGTATTTT	CATSRDRGTDTQYF
TRBV27	NA	TRBJ1-1	few	TGTGCCAGCCGGACGATACCCAAAGGGAGAGCTTTCTTT	CASRTIPKGRAFF
TRBV20-1	NA	TRBJ2-1	few	TGCAGTGCTAGAGTTCCCAATGAGCAGTTCTTC	CSARVPNEQFF
TRBV4-3	TRBD2	TRBJ2-3	few	TGCGCCAGCAGCTCGCTAGCGGGGCGGAAAGATACGCAGTATTTT	CASSSLAGRKDTQYF
TRBV6-2/TRBV6-3	NA	TRBJ1-1	NA	TGTGCCAGCAGCCACGGAGTTATGAACACTGAAGCTTTCTTT	CASSHGVMNTEAFF
TRBV4-1	NA	TRBJ2-3	NA	TGCGCCAGCAGCCAAGAGGTCCAGGTTCGAACAGATACGCGGTATTTT	CASSQEVQVRTDTRYF
TRBV7-3	TRBD1	TRBJ2-2	many	TGTGCCAGCAGCTCCACAGGGGGAGAGTCAGGGGAGCTGTTTTTT	CASSSTGGESGELFF
TRBV12-3/TRBV12-4	TRBD1	TRBJ2-3	many	TGTGCCAGCAGTTTCGGGACAGGGAGAGATACGCAGTATTTT	CASSFGTGRDTQYF
TRBV29-1	TRBD2	TRBJ2-1	few	TGCAGCGTTGAAGATCGCGCGGGGGAAAGTTACAATGAGCAGTTCTTC	CSVEDRAGESYNEQFF
TRBV6-1	TRBD1	TRBJ2-3	NA	TGTGCCAGCCGGCCAGGGGGAAGTAGAACAGATACGCAGTATTTT	CASRPGGSRTDTQYF
TRBV28	TRBD1	TRBJ1-5	few	TGTGCCAGCAGGACGGGACAGGGTGGGCAGCCCCAGCATTTT	CASRTGQGGQPQHF
TRBV5-1	NA	TRBJ1-1	NA	TGCGCCAGCAGCGCAAACCGGGACGGGAACACTGAAGCTTTCTTT	CASSANRDGNTEAFF
TRBV5-4	NA	TRBJ2-4	NA	TGTGCCAGCAGCCCTGGGGGGTCCAACATTCAGTACTTC	CASSPGGSNIQYF
TRBV4-1	NA	TRBJ2-7	few	TGCGCCAGCAGCCCCAATCCCGGGACGAAGATCTCGGGTGAGCAGTACTTC	CASSPNPGTKISGEQYF
TRBV28	NA	TRBJ2-6	few	TGTGCCAGCAGTCCACGGGGGACAACGGCCAACGTCCTGACTTTC	CASSPRGTTANVLTF
TRBV20-1	NA	TRBJ1-2	NA	TGCAGTTCTGGACGGACCGTCACTCAAGGCTACACCTTC	CSSGRTVTQGYTF
TRBV4-1	NA	TRBJ1-4	few	TGCGCCAGCAGCCGGCTCACAGAGGAAAAACTGTTTTTT	CASSRLTEEKLFF
TRBV23-1	NA	TRBJ2-1	few	TGCGCCAGCAGTCATCTGGTGGCGGACCCTCTTTACAATGAGCAGTTCTTC	CASSHLVADPLYNEQFF
TRBV30	TRBD2	TRBJ2-5	NA	TGTGCCTGGACCGGGGGGGGCGGTGAGACCCAGTACTTC	CAWTGGGGETQYF
TRBV7-3	TRBD2	TRBJ2-1	NA	TGTGCCAGCAGCTTAACGCGGGGGGCTAGCGGAGCCTACAATGAGCAGTTCTTC	CASSLTRGASGAYNEQFF
TRBV19	NA	TRBJ1-1	NA	TGTGCCAGTACCGATTGGGGCAGTAAGAACACTGAAGCTTTCTTT	CASTDWGSKNTEAFF
TRBV18	TRBD1	TRBJ2-7	NA	TGTGCCAGCGCTCCCGGGACAGTTAACGAGCAGTACTTC	CASAPGTVNEQYF
TRBV19	NA	TRBJ1-3	few	TGTGCCAGCACCCAGGGGTTTTATTCTGGAAACACCATATATTTT	CASTQGFYSGNTIYF
TRBV3-1	NA	TRBJ1-2	NA	TGTGCCAGCAGGCTTGGGACGGATGCCTATGGCTACACCTTC	CASRLGTDAYGYTF
TRBV12-3/TRBV12-4	TRBD1	TRBJ1-2	NA	TGTGCCAGCAGCCGTGGACAGGCCTATGGCTACACCTTC	CASSRGQAYGYTF
TRBV10-2	TRBD2	TRBJ2-1	few	TGCGCCAGCAAAACCGGGACTAGCGGGGGGAATGAGCAGTTCTTC	CASKTGTSGGNEQFF
TRBV3-1	NA	TRBJ1-2	few	TGTGCCAGCAGCCAAGGAGAATACTATGGCTACACCTTC	CASSQGEYYGYTF
TRBV12-3/TRBV12-4	TRBD2	TRBJ2-1	NA	TGTGCCAGCAGTTGTAGACTAGCGGGGGGATCTGGGAATGAGCAGTTCTTC	CASSCRLAGGSGNEQFF
TRBV20-1	NA	TRBJ2-3	few	TGCAGTGCCCCCACAGGCGGGGCGAGCACAGATACGCAGTATTTT	CSAPTGGASTDTQYF
TRBV18	NA	TRBJ1-2	few	TGTGCCAGCTCACCCGGGAGGGAGTATGGCTACACCTTC	CASSPGREYGYTF
TRBV6-5	NA	TRBJ1-6	NA	TGTGCCAGCAGTTATCCGGGCTATAATTCACCCCTCCACTTT	CASSYPGYNSPLHF
TRBV12-3/TRBV12-4	NA	TRBJ2-2	NA	TGTGCCAGCAGTCCTACCCATAGCGGACCCGGGGAGCTGTTTTTT	CASSPTHSGPGELFF
TRBV12-3/TRBV12-4	NA	TRBJ2-3	many	TGTGCCAGCAGTCCAAACTCGGGGGGCACAGATACGCAGTATTTT	CASSPNSGGTDTQYF
TRBV5-1	TRBD2	TRBJ2-5	few	TGCGCCAGCAGTCGGGGACTAGCGCGGGCAGAAGAGACCCAGTACTTC	CASSRGLARAEETQYF
TRBV7-9	NA	TRBJ1-4	few	TGTGCCAGCAGCTTAGAATCCCTCGCGAGGGAAAAACTGTTTTTT	CASSLESLAREKLFF